These 2 T cell receptor beta chains came from one sample sequenced in a study of Ad26.COV2.S vaccination and SARS-CoV-2 variants. Data came from immunoSEQ multiplex PCR; TCRdb stores just in-frame clones and leaves some out. The sample yields hundreds of thousands of clones, 75% to 95% seen once. The treatment here: around 19 received Ad26.COV2.S at low or high dose, single or two shots; roughly five received placebo; per-sample allocation not given. Repertoires come from day 63 after the first vaccine or placebo injection. The source material was peripheral blood, sampled in a trial of Ad26.COV2.S vaccine versus placebo. Receptor source: a person between 18 and 65 years old who received the Ad26.COV2.S COVID-19 vaccine or a placebo.

The J gene is TRBJ1-1, the V gene TRBV5-1; the D gene is possibly TRBD1 (5 bases). V lost 3 bases and J lost 5, with 14 bases in between. Germline CDR1 SGHRS, CDR2 YFSETQ. The CDR3 runs 14 residues. CDR3 sequence: CASSSDGWGTEAFF. CDR3 in DNA: TGCGCCAGCAGCTCAGACGGCTGGGGGACTGAAGCTTTCTTT.

The genes are TRBV7-8 and TRBJ2-1; 11 bases are shared with TRBD2. This CDR3 is 17 amino acids long. With 0 bases clipped from V and 6 bases from J, the junction kept 7 bases outside the gene matches. Germline V gives CDR1 SGHVS, CDR2 FQNEAQ. CDR3 nucleotides: TGTGCCAGCAGCTTAGCGCCTAGCGGGAGGCTTCCCAATGAGCAGTTCTTC. Its translation: CASSLAPSGRLPNEQFF.